Described below is a single T cell receptor beta chain sequence and its context. Antigen specificity is unknown. Ipilimumab-mediated CTLA-4 blockade plus focal radiation was given to patients having chemo-refractory metastatic non-small-cell lung cancer. This CDR3 has 12 residues. From germline, CDR1 is GTSNPN and CDR2 SVGIG (reference sequence). V was clipped by 0 bases and J by 7 bases, with 6 bases between them. TCRdb keeps only in-frame clones here, not all; method: immunoSEQ multiplex PCR. This table holds about 87,000 clones, around 84% found once. The data stem from a study of radiotherapy plus CTLA-4 blockade in lung cancer. Regarding the study as a whole: Among blood TCR repertoires after radiotherapy plus ipilimumab, tumor-derived clones expanded. Early blood T cell clone changes and increased post-radiation serum interferon-beta were reportedly the strongest response predictors.

Sample: peripheral blood, taken from a patient treated with radiotherapy plus ipilimumab. The V gene is TRBV30, the J gene TRBJ1-4; no clear D gene. The sequence was obtained from a human donor with non-small cell lung cancer that progressed on radiotherapy plus ipilimumab. DNA for the CDR3: TGTGCCTGGAGTGTCCGCCGTGAAAAACTGTTTTTT. It yields the protein CAWSVRREKLFF.